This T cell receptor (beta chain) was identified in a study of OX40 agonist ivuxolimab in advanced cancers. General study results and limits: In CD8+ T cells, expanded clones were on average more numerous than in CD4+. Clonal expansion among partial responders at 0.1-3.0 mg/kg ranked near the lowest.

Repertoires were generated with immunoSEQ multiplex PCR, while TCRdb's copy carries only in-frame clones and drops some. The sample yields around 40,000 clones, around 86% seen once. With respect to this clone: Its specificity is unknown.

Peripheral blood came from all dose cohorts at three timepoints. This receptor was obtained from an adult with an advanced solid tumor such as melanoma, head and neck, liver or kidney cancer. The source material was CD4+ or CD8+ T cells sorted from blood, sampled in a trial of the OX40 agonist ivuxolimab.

DNA for the CDR3: TGCGCCAGCAGCCAAGAAGTAGGTTCCTACAATGAGCAGTTCTTC. Translation: CASSQEVGSYNEQFF. The chain recombines TRBV4-3 with TRBJ2-1; D gene uncertain. CDR1 and CDR2 (germline): LGHNA, YSLEER. This CDR3 spans 15 amino acids. Trimming left V 0 bases short and J 1 base short, with 7 bases between.